These 9 T cell receptor beta chains were all obtained from the same sample, sequenced in a study of cytomegalovirus exposure and HLA in healthy donors (dated by TCRdb to about 2017). Library method: the immunoSEQ multiplex PCR assay. For the multiplex PCR, a mixture combining 60 forward primers for TCR Vbeta segments and 13 reverse primers for TCR Jbeta segments was used. In its TCRdb copy, this immuneACCESS table keeps in-frame sequences only and misses some clones. Where compared with another copy, unresolved V genes explain less than half of these, and the others have no known cause. In all, the sample holds about 150,000 clones, and about 85% of those were seen once. The ten largest clones represent 1% of the sample. The source material was PBMCs. The receptors stem from a boy aged 2 to 9 in good health and CMV-seronegative.

This clone was counted a single time. The DNA for the CDR3 is TGCAGCGTTGAAGTACTGATGAACACTGAAGCTTTCTTT. Its translation is CSVEVLMNTEAFF. The chain links TRBV29-1 to TRBJ1-1; D call uncertain. V lost 1 base and J lost 0, with 6 bases in between. From germline, CDR1 is SQVTM and CDR2 ANQGSEA. The CDR3 runs to 13 residues.

V usage is TRBV6-5 and J usage is TRBJ1-2; TRBD1 matches at 8 bases. The CDR3 is made up of 13 amino acids. Trimming removed 5 bases from V and 12 bases from J; junction bases left unmatched: 11. Germline lookup yields CDR1 MNHEY and CDR2 SVGAGI. CDR3 in DNA: TGTGCCAGCAGTGACCGGGACAGGTCTGCACACACCTTC. Amino acid sequence: CASSDRDRSAHTF.

The chain couples TRBV11-2 to TRBJ1-4, with D maybe TRBD1 (6 bases). The V end lost 9 bases, the J end lost 4 bases, and 15 bases lay between the germline ends. The CDR3 runs to 14 residues. CDR1 and CDR2 (germline): SGHAT, FQNNGV. In nucleotides, the CDR3 is TGTGCCAGGCCACCGGGACAAAATAATGAAAAACTGTTTTTT. Protein sequence: CARPPGQNNEKLFF.

This clone was counted once. The V call is TRBV28, the J call TRBJ1-2; 7 bases align to TRBD1. V lost 8 bases, J lost 1 base, and 7 bases stayed unmatched. The CDR3 extends over 14 amino acids. Germline V gene data show CDR1 as MDHEN and CDR2 as SYDVKM. This chain's CDR3 is CASFRGRLNYGYTF. CDR3 in DNA: TGTGCCAGCTTCAGGGGGAGACTTAACTATGGCTACACCTTC.

The gene calls are TRBV6-1 and TRBJ1-1, with D perhaps matching TRBD1 (6 bases). CDR1 is MNHNS and CDR2 is SASEGT in the germline V gene. The CDR3 runs 13 residues. V lost 5 bases to trimming and J lost 0 bases, with 7 bases between them. CDR3 protein: CASSRTVNTEAFF. DNA of the CDR3: TGTGCCAGCAGTAGGACAGTGAACACTGAAGCTTTCTTT.

The chain links TRBV18 to TRBJ1-1, with a possible D match to TRBD1 (6 bases). Trimming took off 2 bases at V and 4 bases at J, with 14 bases between the two ends. The CDR3 runs to 15 residues. Germline CDR1 is KGHSH and CDR2 is LQKENI. The CDR3 here is CASSPNFVGGTEAFF. The CDR3 DNA is TGTGCCAGCTCACCAAATTTTGTAGGGGGCACTGAAGCTTTCTTT. Variable domain in full (rest from reference TRBV18 and TRBJ1-1): NAGVMQNPRHLVRRRGQEARLRCSPMKGHSHVYWYRQLPEEGLKFMVYLQKENIIDESGMPKERFSAEFPKEGPSILRIQQVVRGDSAAYFCASSPNFVGGTEAFFGQGTRLTVV.

The chain carries TRBV29-1 and TRBJ2-7; possibly TRBD1 for D (6 bases). CDR3 length equals 13 residues. The germline V gene encodes CDR1 SQVTM and CDR2 ANQGSEA. V lost 2 bases to trimming and J lost 1 base, with 9 bases between them. The CDR3 DNA follows: TGCAGCGTTGAACAGGGGAGTTCCTACGAGCAGTACTTC. Translating gives CSVEQGSSYEQYF.

The chain is built from TRBV5-6 and TRBJ2-7, with 9 nucleotides matching TRBD1. Germline V gives CDR1 SGHDT, CDR2 YYEEEE. The CDR3 runs 15 residues. J lost 0 bases, V lost 4 bases, and 5 bases had no gene match. For the CDR3, the DNA is TGTGCCAGCAGCCCGGGACAGGGAAGCTCCTACGAGCAGTACGTC. This sequence encodes CASSPGQGSSYEQYV.

This chain connects TRBV21-1 to TRBJ1-1; TRBD1 is the table's D call and was not checked against the DNA. TRBV21-1 is labeled a pseudogene. The CDR3 has 17 residues. The CDR3 DNA reads as TGTGCCAGCAGCAAAGCGCGTAAGGACAGGGTGTACACTGAAGCTTTCTTT. This gives the protein CASSKARKDRVYTEAFF.